Presented here are 25 T cell receptor beta chains from one specimen sequenced in a study of shared clonotypes between healthy human individuals (dated by TCRdb to about 2020). Preparation of the library involved the immunoSEQ multiplex PCR assay. TCRdb mirrors the immuneACCESS table, restricted to in-frame sequences. Some clones are absent from its copies; in checked studies, under half trace to an unresolved V gene, and the reason for the others is unknown. The sample table contains about 1 million clones; only one count was recorded for around 75% of them. Of the sample, over 1.3% is held by the ten largest clones. Sequencing was done on a sample of memory CD4+ T cells sorted from blood. The sample's cell subset or site label, in plain terms: CD45RA-negative fraction. The receptors derive from a man in his late teens or twenties in good health.

This chain connects TRBV6-4 to TRBJ2-1; TRBD2 agrees at 8 bases. CDR3 length equals 14 residues. The V segment lost 4 bases and the J segment 8 bases; nucleotides outside the gene matches: 7. Germline loops: CDR1 MRHNA, CDR2 SNTAGT. For the CDR3, the DNA is TGTGCCAGCAGTGGAACCGGGGGGGTTGATGAGCAGTTCTTC. Its translation: CASSGTGGVDEQFF.

The rearrangement links TRBV5-6 to TRBJ2-1; 7 nucleotides line up with TRBD1. Per germline, CDR1 SGHDT and CDR2 YYEEEE. The CDR3 runs to 16 residues. V lost 5 bases to trimming and J lost 4 bases; unmatched junction nucleotides: 12. In nucleotides, the CDR3 is TGTGCCAGCAGTCTTCTCCAGACAGGGCGATACAATGAGCAGTTCTTC. Translation: CASSLLQTGRYNEQFF.

This clone occurred a few times. The rearrangement links TRBV7-2 to TRBJ1-1, with D uncertain. V gave up 5 bases and J gave up 4 bases, with 8 bases separating them. This CDR3 region has 12 residues. In germline, CDR1 is SGHTA, CDR2 FQGNSA. The CDR3 bases are TGTGCCAGCAGCCGAATCCTCACTGAAGCTTTCTTT. It codes for CASSRILTEAFF.

The V and J genes are TRBV11-2 and TRBJ2-7, with D uncertain. Germline lookup yields CDR1 SGHAT and CDR2 FQNNGV. Deletions cut 2 bases from V and 0 bases from J, with 11 bases between. This CDR3 has 15 residues. The CDR3 loop reads CASSLLLVGSYEQYF. The CDR3 region has the DNA TGTGCCAGCAGCTTACTGCTAGTCGGCTCCTACGAGCAGTACTTC.

The rearrangement links TRBV2 to TRBJ2-7; 8 bases align to TRBD1. The V and J ends lost 7 bases and 3 bases, in that order; junction bases with no gene match: 5. Germline values: CDR1 SNHLY, CDR2 FYNNEI. This CDR3 region has 13 residues. CDR3 sequence reads: CASNRDRGYEQYF. In DNA, the CDR3 is TGTGCCAGCAACCGCGACAGGGGCTACGAGCAGTACTTC.

A note on this clone: A read error may be the cause here, since a much bigger clone is one base away. The chain links TRBV6-6 to TRBJ2-7; 9 nucleotides match TRBD1. The CDR3 spans 14 residues. Germline lookup yields CDR1 MNHNY and CDR2 SVGAGI (reference sequence). The V gene end was trimmed by 4 bases and the J gene end by 0 bases; junction bases not matched to a gene: 1. The CDR3 region has the DNA TGTGCCAGCAGTTGGGACAGGGCCTCCTACGAGCAGTACTTC. Amino acids: CASSWDRASYEQYF.

This clone was seen a handful of times. This specimen includes other DNA sequences encoding the same CDR3. CDR3 DNA: TGTGCCAGCAGTCCCTCTCCCTACGAGCAGTACTTC. It codes for CASSPSPYEQYF. J is TRBJ2-7 and V is TRBV27, with D unresolved. CDR3 size: 12 residues. Germline V gene data show CDR1 as MNHEY and CDR2 as SMNVEV (reference sequence). The V gene lost 5 bases and the J gene lost 2 bases, with 7 bases spanning the gap.

The V gene is TRBV9, the J gene TRBJ2-1; 12 bases are a match to TRBD2. CDR3 size: 19 residues. Germline loops: CDR1 SGDLS, CDR2 YYNGEE. V dropped 0 bases and J dropped 10; count of bases not matched to a gene: 17. In DNA form, the CDR3 reads TGTGCCAGCAGCGTAGGATTCGGTCGGGCTAGCGGGGGGGCCGAAGAGCAGTTCTTC. Its translation: CASSVGFGRASGGAEEQFF.

This clone was detected a few times. The gene calls are TRBV2 and TRBJ2-1; TRBD1 or TRBD2 may be the D gene (5 bases each). Between the trimmed V and J ends, which lost 8 bases and 4 bases, there was a span of 12 bases. CDR3 length equals 13 residues. Germline CDR1 and CDR2: SNHLY and FYNNEI. Here the CDR3 reads CASLRDQYNEQFF. In DNA, the CDR3 is TGTGCCAGCCTAAGGGACCAATACAATGAGCAGTTCTTC.

The genes are TRBV5-3 and TRBJ2-3, with TRBD2 matching over 10 bases. Being an ORF, TRBV5-3 has a function that is uncertain. The CDR3 spans 14 residues. J gave up 6 bases and V 9 bases, and 10 bases lay outside the gene matches. The CDR3 DNA reads as TGTGCCACCCCCCGGCCAGCGGGAGGGGATACGCAGTATTTT. This gives the protein CATPRPAGGDTQYF.

V usage is TRBV7-8 and J usage is TRBJ2-5, with D perhaps given as TRBD1 or TRBD2 (6 bases each). The V gene's germline CDR1 is SGHVS and CDR2 FQNEAQ. The CDR3 length is 18 residues. Trimming took off 1 base at V and 2 bases at J, with 20 bases between the two ends. The CDR3 loop reads CASSLVARGSAGQETQYF. The CDR3 DNA follows: TGTGCCAGCAGCTTAGTAGCTAGGGGGAGTGCGGGGCAAGAGACCCAGTACTTC.

V usage is TRBV5-1 and J usage is TRBJ2-5; D might be TRBD2 (5 bases). The V and J ends lost 0 bases and 4 bases respectively, with 16 bases between them. The CDR3 totals 16 residues. Germline V gives CDR1 SGHRS, CDR2 YFSETQ. The CDR3 nucleotides are TGCGCCAGCAGCTTGGAAGGAGGCGGGTCGCGAGAGACCCAGTACTTC. Protein: CASSLEGGGSRETQYF.

The V gene is TRBV5-1, the J gene TRBJ2-5, with TRBD2 matching over 13 bases. Trimming removed 0 bases from V and 1 base from J; junction bases left unmatched: 3. CDR3 length equals 17 residues. Germline V lookup: CDR1 SGHRS, CDR2 YFSETQ. In DNA, the CDR3 is TGCGCCAGCAGCTTGGGACTAGCGGGGGGACTCCAAGAGACCCAGTACTTC. It encodes CASSLGLAGGLQETQYF.

The chain carries TRBV30 and TRBJ1-6; possible D gene TRBD1, 5 bases. Germline lookup yields CDR1 GTSNPN and CDR2 SVGIG (reference sequence). The CDR3 is 12 amino acids. V lost 5 bases, J lost 9 bases, and 11 bases lay in between. CDR3 nucleotides: TGTGCCTGGGGCAGGGCGGTTTCACCCCTCCACTTT. As protein: CAWGRAVSPLHF.

This sequence joins TRBV10-3 and TRBJ2-1; 12 bases align to TRBD2. Trimming at V came to 0 bases and at J to 10 bases, leaving 4 bases not matched to a gene. CDR3 length: 15 residues. CDR1 and CDR2 (germline): ENHRY, SYGVKD. CDR3 loop: CAISESTSGGREQFF. The CDR3 DNA is TGTGCCATCAGTGAGTCAACTAGCGGGGGGAGGGAGCAGTTCTTC.

This clone was observed once. This chain joins TRBV6-6 and TRBJ2-7; D is perhaps TRBD2 (5 bases). This CDR3 comprises 16 residues. Germline CDR1 is MNHNY and CDR2 is SVGAGI (reference sequence). With 0 bases removed from V and 0 bases from J, the gap between germline ends came to 12 bases. The CDR3 DNA follows: TGTGCCAGCAGTTACTCCGCAGGCGCGGGCTCCTACGAGCAGTACTTC. The encoded protein is CASSYSAGAGSYEQYF.

The gene calls are TRBV2 and TRBJ1-1; 8 bases fit TRBD1. CDR1 is SNHLY and CDR2 is FYNNEI in the germline V gene. J lost 4 bases, V lost 6 bases, and 10 bases had no gene match. The CDR3 is 15 amino acids. In nucleotides, the CDR3 is TGTGCCAGCAGACCTATTCTGACAGGGGCCACTGAAGCTTTCTTT. This encodes CASRPILTGATEAFF.

Written as DNA, the CDR3 is TGCGCCAGCAGCTTGGAGGCGAACCAGCAGTACTTC. It yields the protein CASSLEANQQYF. V gene TRBV5-1 combines with J gene TRBJ2-7; D not resolved. The CDR3 has 12 residues. Per the germline V gene, CDR1 is SGHRS and CDR2 is YFSETQ. Trimming pared 0 bases from V and 8 bases from J, leaving 9 bases between.

Only one count was recorded for this clone. Other DNA sequences in this sample translate to the same CDR3. The J gene is TRBJ1-2, the V gene TRBV5-4; 7 nucleotides match TRBD1. This CDR3 contains 15 residues. Germline CDR1 is SGHNT and CDR2 is YYREEE (reference sequence). The V and J ends lost 3 bases and 0 bases, in that order; junction bases with no gene match: 5. The CDR3 is CASSSPGTANYGYTF. CDR3 sequence (DNA): TGTGCCAGCAGCTCGCCCGGGACAGCTAACTATGGCTACACCTTC.

This clone was observed many times. This chain links TRBV5-4 with TRBJ2-7, with D maybe TRBD1 (6 bases). Between the trimmed V and J ends, which lost 3 bases and 0 bases, there was a span of 10 bases. The CDR3 runs to 14 residues. Germline-derived CDR1 and CDR2 are SGHNT and YYREEE (reference sequence). As DNA, the CDR3 is TGTGCCAGCAGCTCACAGGGAATCTCCTACGAGCAGTACTTC. Translated: CASSSQGISYEQYF.

This clone has more than one count but fewer than ten. Other DNA sequences within the sample encode an identical CDR3. The chain employs TRBV29-1 and TRBJ2-3; D is unclear. Germline V gene lookup returns CDR1 SQVTM and CDR2 ANQGSEA. The CDR3 length is 11 residues. Trimming pared 4 bases from V and 2 bases from J, leaving 4 bases between. CDR3 protein: CSVGDTDTQYF. The CDR3 nucleotides are TGCAGCGTTGGTGACACAGATACGCAGTATTTT.

The J gene is TRBJ2-7, the V gene TRBV6-1; no reliable D call. The length of the CDR3 is 13 residues. Trimming removed 3 bases at V and 2 bases at J, with 8 bases between. Germline V gene data show CDR1 as MNHNS and CDR2 as SASEGT. The CDR3: CASSERLPYEQYF. The CDR3 nucleotides read TGTGCCAGCAGTGAGAGGTTGCCCTACGAGCAGTACTTC.

The chain is built from TRBV5-1 and TRBJ2-1; a weak D match, TRBD1 (6 bases). The CDR3 has 15 residues. Germline CDR1 reads SGHRS; CDR2 reads YFSETQ. The V gene lost 2 bases and the J gene lost 9 bases, with 18 bases spanning the gap. The CDR3 protein is CASSLTRGGQFEQFF. CDR3 DNA sequence: TGCGCCAGCAGCTTAACCAGGGGCGGGCAATTTGAGCAGTTCTTC.

The V call is TRBV5-1, the J call TRBJ2-5; 7 nucleotides agree with TRBD2. Looked up from germline, CDR1 is SGHRS and CDR2 is YFSETQ. The CDR3 contains 13 residues. With V trimmed by 3 bases and J by 3 bases, 2 bases remained unmatched. In nucleotides, the CDR3 is TGCGCCAGCAGCTGGACTAGAGAAGAGACCCAGTACTTC. Translating it yields CASSWTREETQYF.

The V call is TRBV7-9, the J call TRBJ1-2, with 9 bases that match TRBD1. This CDR3 is 15 amino acids long. The V gene's germline CDR1 is SEHNR and CDR2 FQNEAQ (reference sequence). J lost 3 bases, V lost 1 base, and 3 bases had no gene match. CDR3: CASSLDRGRDYGYTF. CDR3 nucleotides: TGTGCCAGCAGCTTAGACAGGGGGCGCGACTATGGCTACACCTTC. Full variable domain (missing parts from reference TRBV7-9 and TRBJ1-2): DTGVSQNPRHKITKRGQNVTFRCDPISEHNRLYWYRQTLGQGPEFLTYFQNEAQLEKSRLLSDRFSAERPKGSFSTLEIQRTEQGDSAMYLCASSLDRGRDYGYTFGSGTRLTVV.